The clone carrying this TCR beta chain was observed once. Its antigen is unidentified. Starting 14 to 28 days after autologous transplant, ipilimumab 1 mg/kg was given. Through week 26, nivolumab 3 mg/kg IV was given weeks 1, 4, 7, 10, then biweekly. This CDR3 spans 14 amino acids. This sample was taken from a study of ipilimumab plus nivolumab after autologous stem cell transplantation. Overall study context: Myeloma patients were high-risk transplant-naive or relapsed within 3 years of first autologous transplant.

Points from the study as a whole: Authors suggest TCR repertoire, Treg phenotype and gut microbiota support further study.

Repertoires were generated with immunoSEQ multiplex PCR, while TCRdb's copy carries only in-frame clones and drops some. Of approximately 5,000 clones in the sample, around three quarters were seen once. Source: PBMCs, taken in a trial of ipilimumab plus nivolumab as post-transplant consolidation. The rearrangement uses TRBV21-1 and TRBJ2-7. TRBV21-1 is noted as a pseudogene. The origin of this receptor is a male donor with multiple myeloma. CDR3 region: CASSGNRRPYEQYF. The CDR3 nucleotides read TGTGCCAGCAGCGGGAACCGCAGGCCCTACGAGCAGTACTTC.